This T cell receptor (beta chain) was sequenced for a study of cytomegalovirus exposure and HLA in healthy donors. Study-wide results and caveats: What a later analysis reportedly showed was that an Asian-associated ancestry cluster had fewer N-insertions than the 666-donor mean. Some V segments (TRBV6-2 and TRBV6-3 among them) were excluded as indistinguishable. When analyzed later, the rates of TCR association showed variation by HLA locus, with DRB1 the most and HLA-C the fewest. Specificity for CMV antigens was confirmed in vitro for a few of the CMV-associated chains.

This clone was observed at least ten times. Its target is not known. CDR3 length: 15 amino acids. V was pared by 4 bases and J by 6 bases, with 5 bases of the junction left unmatched. Germline loops: CDR1 MNHNS, CDR2 SASEGT. PCR primers comprised 60 Vbeta and 13 Jbeta primers. Repertoires were generated with immunoSEQ multiplex PCR, while TCRdb's copy carries only in-frame clones and drops some. The sample lists 200,000 or so clones, roughly 83% occurring once. The sample taken for sequencing was PBMCs. The J gene is TRBJ2-1, the V gene TRBV6-1; 11 bases agree with TRBD2. The clonotype comes from a boy aged 5-17 years in good health and CMV-seronegative. The DNA for the CDR3 is TGTGCCAGCAGTGTAGCGGGGGGGCCGACCAATGAGCAGTTCTTC. This codes for CASSVAGGPTNEQFF.